This T cell receptor beta chain was observed in a study of T cell changes during pregnancy in multiple sclerosis. The data were produced by immunoSEQ multiplex PCR, yet TCRdb's version contains in-frame clones alone and is incomplete. The repertoire holds approximately 8,500 clones, with about 90% as singletons. Trimming stripped 2 bases from V and 3 bases from J, with 11 bases between. This CDR3 has 15 residues. In germline, CDR1 is SGHNT, CDR2 YENEEA. The sample here was CD8+ T cells from peripheral blood mononuclear cells, taken in the first trimester of pregnancy. The J gene is TRBJ1-5, the V gene TRBV11-3; D is perhaps TRBD1 (6 bases). The receptor was isolated from a female donor in good health, enrolled as a control in a pregnancy study. The CDR3 sequence is CASSLSGVNNQPQHF. For the CDR3, the DNA is TGTGCCAGCAGCTTATCAGGGGTCAACAATCAGCCCCAGCATTTT.